These 20 T cell receptor beta chains came from one sample sequenced in a study of T-cell reconstitution after alpha-beta-depleted transplantation in children. The library targeted TCRbeta and was prepared with unique molecular identifiers. TCRdb called the PCR reads again in MiXCR, with one record for every CDR3 protein. Among approximately 270,000 distinct CDR3 sequences, roughly 25% were seen once, and the ten largest hold about 5%. This sample comprised PBMCs, mostly from graft donor cells, obtained 360 days after TCRalphabeta/CD19-depleted stem cell transplant. Receptors were obtained from a female patient between 2 and 10 years old who had a stem cell transplant for congenital amegakaryocytic thrombocytopenia, so the T cells may come from the graft donor.

The rearrangement links TRBV7-2 to TRBJ2-3; D is unresolved. The CDR3 covers 14 residues. The V gene lost 2 bases and the J gene lost 2 bases, with 8 bases spanning the gap. The germline CDR1 and CDR2 sequences are SGHTA and FQGNSA. CDR3 DNA: TGTGCCAGCAGCTTATACAGACTCACAGATACGCAGTATTTT. This sequence encodes CASSLYRLTDTQYF.

The chain links TRBV4-2 to TRBJ2-7, with D perhaps matching TRBD2 (5 bases). The V gene lost 3 bases and the J gene lost 2 bases, with 11 bases spanning the gap. The CDR3 length is 14 residues. The germline CDR1 and CDR2 sequences are LGHNA and YNFKEQ. DNA for the CDR3: TGTGCCAGCAGCCACTCCGGGAACACCTACGAGCAGTACTTC. Translating gives CASSHSGNTYEQYF.

The table lists this clonotype with many counts. The chain joins TRBV28 to TRBJ2-4; TRBD2 matches at 12 bases. The CDR3 consists of 15 residues. Trimming took 8 bases from V and 7 from J; bases not matched to a gene: 9. Germline V gene lookup returns CDR1 MDHEN and CDR2 SYDVKM. In nucleotides, the CDR3 is TGTGCCAGCCAGACTCTTACTAGCGGGAGGAACATTCAGTACTTC. Translation: CASQTLTSGRNIQYF.

The V and J genes are TRBV3-1 and TRBJ2-7; possible D gene TRBD2, 7 bases. Germline-derived CDR1 and CDR2 are LGHDT and YNNKEL (reference sequence). The CDR3 totals 16 residues. The germline V and J ends were trimmed by 2 bases and 5 bases, with 19 bases remaining between them. The CDR3 DNA follows: TGTGCCAGCAGCCAAATAGGGGGGGCCCCCAGGAACGAGCAGTACTTC. It translates to CASSQIGGAPRNEQYF.

This clonotype was seen at least ten times. The CDR3, as DNA: TGCAGCGTTGAAGTACAGGGGCTCAATGAGCAGTTCTTC. Amino acid sequence: CSVEVQGLNEQFF. This chain uses TRBV29-1 with TRBJ2-1; 7 bases align to TRBD1. Germline CDR1 and CDR2: SQVTM and ANQGSEA. Trimming at V came to 1 base and at J to 6 bases, leaving 3 bases not matched to a gene. This CDR3 has 13 amino acids.

This clonotype appeared a few times. V usage is TRBV10-3 and J usage is TRBJ2-2; D is unresolved. From germline, CDR1 is ENHRY and CDR2 SYGVKD. CDR3 length: 14 amino acids. The V end was cut by 5 bases, the J end by 5 bases, with 12 bases between. Here the CDR3 DNA reads TGTGCCATCAGTAAAGGGATTTCTACCGGGGAGCTGTTTTTT. Translating gives CAISKGISTGELFF.

In its sample, this clonotype was seen once. The chain links TRBV11-3 to TRBJ2-3; D unresolved. Germline loops: CDR1 SGHNT, CDR2 YENEEA. Trimming cost V 4 bases and J 6 bases, with 11 bases left between them. The CDR3 contains 13 residues. In nucleotides, the CDR3 is TGTGCCAGCAGCTCCAATTTTGTGGATACGCAGTATTTT. It is translated as CASSSNFVDTQYF.

The J gene is TRBJ2-7, the V gene TRBV18; no reliable D call. The V gene's germline CDR1 is KGHSH and CDR2 LQKENI. V was clipped by 2 bases and J by 2 bases, with 13 bases between them. The length of the CDR3 is 15 residues. The CDR3 DNA reads TGTGCCAGCTCACCAGCCCACCTAGGAACCTACGAGCAGTACTTC. Encoded protein: CASSPAHLGTYEQYF.

This chain joins TRBV27 and TRBJ2-7, with unresolved D. In germline, CDR1 is MNHEY, CDR2 SMNVEV (reference sequence). V was pared by 6 bases and J by 6 bases, with 12 bases between. CDR3 size: 12 residues. The CDR3 DNA follows: TGTGCCAGCAGACCCGGACGGCTCGAGCAGTACTTC. Its protein is CASRPGRLEQYF.

V is TRBV12-3 or TRBV12-4 and J is TRBJ2-2; 8 nucleotides match TRBD1. J gave up 2 bases and V 4 bases, and 6 bases lay outside the gene matches. CDR3 length equals 16 residues. CDR3 protein: CASSSHDRGNTGELFF. As DNA, the CDR3 is TGTGCCAGCAGTTCACATGACAGGGGAAACACCGGGGAGCTGTTTTTT.

This clonotype was found a few times. The rearrangement links TRBV28 to TRBJ2-7, with unresolved D. Germline V gene lookup returns CDR1 MDHEN and CDR2 SYDVKM. CDR3 length: 12 amino acids. Trimming took off 2 bases at V and 3 bases at J, with 5 bases between the two ends. CDR3 nucleotide sequence: TGTGCCAGCAGTTTAAAGGGCTACGAGCAGTACTTC. Protein sequence: CASSLKGYEQYF.

This clonotype has at least ten counts. The chain recombines TRBV10-3 with TRBJ1-2; 9 bases line up with TRBD1. The V gene's germline CDR1 is ENHRY and CDR2 SYGVKD. The CDR3 sequence is 17 residues long. The V gene end was trimmed by 7 bases and the J gene end by 7 bases; junction bases not matched to a gene: 19. CDR3 sequence: CAITDSGTGKVRRGYTF. In nucleotides, the CDR3 is TGTGCCATCACTGACTCCGGGACAGGGAAGGTTAGGCGTGGCTACACCTTC.

The gene calls are TRBV28 and TRBJ2-3; D unclear. CDR1 MDHEN and CDR2 SYDVKM come from the germline V gene. V was pared by 5 bases and J by 8 bases, with 8 bases between. This CDR3 has 11 residues. The CDR3 coding sequence is TGTGCCAGCAGTGCCTTAGCTACGCAGTATTTT. It encodes CASSALATQYF.

V and J are TRBV20-1 and TRBJ2-5, with 8 bases that match TRBD2. The trim removed 6 bases at V and 6 bases at J, leaving 6 bases unmatched. Germline V CDR1 and CDR2: DFQATT, SNEGSKA (reference sequence). CDR3 length equals 12 residues. Here the CDR3 reads CSAETSEQTQYF. CDR3 bases: TGCAGTGCCGAGACTAGCGAACAGACCCAGTACTTC.

This sequence joins TRBV5-1 and TRBJ2-7, with a tentative D call TRBD1 (5 bases). CDR1 SGHRS and CDR2 YFSETQ come from the germline V gene. Trimming took off 7 bases at V and 5 bases at J, with 13 bases between the two ends. The length of the CDR3 is 12 residues. CDR3 DNA: TGCGCCAGCGGACGACAGAGAGACGAGCAGTACTTC. This translates into CASGRQRDEQYF. Full variable domain (remainder filled in from reference TRBV5-1 and TRBJ2-7): KAGVTQTPRYLIKTRGQQVTLSCSPISGHRSVSWYQQTPGQGLQFLFEYFSETQRNKGNFPGRFSGRQFSNSRSEMNVSTLELGDSALYLCASGRQRDEQYFGPGTRLTVT.

This clonotype was found a few times. V and J are TRBV27 and TRBJ2-1; TRBD2 might be the D (6 bases). Germline-derived CDR1 and CDR2 are MNHEY and SMNVEV (reference sequence). The CDR3 contains 17 residues. The V and J ends lost 5 bases and 5 bases respectively, with 22 bases between them. The DNA for the CDR3 is TGTGCCAGCAGTCCGGCGGCAGGGCTGACGGGGGACAATGAGCAGTTCTTC. Protein product: CASSPAAGLTGDNEQFF.

This clonotype has a handful of counts. This chain uses TRBV6-1 with TRBJ1-5; D ambiguous. Germline V gene sequence: CDR1 MNHNS, CDR2 SASEGT. The CDR3 has 11 residues. V lost 3 bases to trimming and J lost 7 bases, with 4 bases between them. The CDR3: CASSDNQPQHF. The DNA of the CDR3 is TGTGCCAGCAGTGATAACCAGCCCCAGCATTTT.

This clonotype was seen only a few times. The V call is TRBV6-2 or TRBV6-3, the J call TRBJ1-1; D not certain. V was pared by 6 bases and J by 7 bases, with 9 bases between. Germline V gives CDR1 MNHEY, CDR2 SVGEGT. This CDR3 spans 11 amino acids. The CDR3 coding sequence is TGTGCCAGCAGCACTCGGGATGAAGCTTTCTTT. Translating it yields CASSTRDEAFF.

This clonotype was detected a few times. J is TRBJ2-2 and V is TRBV4-3, with D perhaps matching TRBD1 (5 bases). The CDR3 is made up of 17 amino acids. V lost 0 bases to trimming and J lost 4 bases, with 15 bases between them. Looked up from germline, CDR1 is LGHNA and CDR2 is YSLEER. CDR3 loop: CASSQDWGPWGTGELFF. In nucleotides, the CDR3 is TGCGCCAGCAGCCAAGACTGGGGCCCCTGGGGCACCGGGGAGCTGTTTTTT.

The rearrangement links TRBV20-1 to TRBJ2-3; unclear D gene. CDR1 and CDR2 (germline): DFQATT, SNEGSKA (reference sequence). The CDR3 runs to 12 residues. The CDR3 reads CTTAHRADTQYF. The CDR3 nucleotides are TGCACCACGGCTCACCGGGCAGATACGCAGTATTTT.